Below, 18 T cell receptor beta chains from the same sample are listed, as sequenced in a study of neurological immune-mediated disorders. TCRdb used MiXCR to reprocess the 5' RACE reads, holding one entry per CDR3 protein. The table shows more than 75,000 distinct CDR3 sequences, with around 3.5% occurring only once. The source material was PBMCs. These receptor sequences come from a woman aged 45-65 years with multiple sclerosis.

This clonotype showed up many times. The V gene is TRBV7-8, the J gene TRBJ2-7; TRBD2 matches 9 bases. V was clipped by 4 bases and J by 3 bases; unmatched bases: 4. Germline V gene sequence: CDR1 SGHVS, CDR2 FQNEAQ. This CDR3 comprises 14 residues. The CDR3 DNA sequence: TGTGCCAGCAGCTCAACAGCGGGGGGCTACGAGCAGTACTTC. This sequence encodes CASSSTAGGYEQYF.

This clonotype was seen many times. V and J are TRBV28 and TRBJ1-1; possible D gene TRBD1, 5 bases. The CDR3 is made up of 11 amino acids. Trimming left V 5 bases short and J 8 bases short, with 9 bases between. The germline V gene encodes CDR1 MDHEN and CDR2 SYDVKM. CDR3 nucleotide sequence: TGTGCCAGCAGTCCTAGGGGCGAAGCTTTCTTT. This gives the protein CASSPRGEAFF.

Many counts were recorded for this clonotype. This chain connects TRBV5-1 to TRBJ1-1, with TRBD1 as a possible D gene (6 bases). The CDR3 runs 14 residues. The germline V gene has CDR1 SGHRS and CDR2 YFSETQ. Trimming removed 4 bases from V and 4 bases from J, with 14 bases in between. The CDR3 nucleotides read TGCGCCAGCAGCAGCCAGGGGATCGGCACTGAAGCTTTCTTT. Encoded protein: CASSSQGIGTEAFF.

At least ten counts were recorded for this clonotype. The chain's CDR3 is CSARRQGMDNEQFF. CDR3 nucleotides: TGCAGTGCTAGACGACAGGGGATGGACAATGAGCAGTTCTTC. V and J are TRBV20-1 and TRBJ2-1, with 8 bases matching TRBD1. Trimming at V came to 2 bases and at J to 5 bases, leaving 5 bases not matched to a gene. There are 14 residues in the CDR3. Germline lookup yields CDR1 DFQATT and CDR2 SNEGSKA (reference sequence).

In this sample, this clonotype turned up many times. The J gene is TRBJ1-2, the V gene TRBV20-1; D not certain. Germline V gene lookup returns CDR1 DFQATT and CDR2 SNEGSKA (reference sequence). The CDR3 runs to 14 residues. Trimming removed 3 bases from V and 0 bases from J, with 11 bases in between. The CDR3 DNA is TGCAGTGCTAGTACAAGGGCGTCTAACTATGGCTACACCTTC. As protein: CSASTRASNYGYTF.

This clonotype was seen repeatedly, ten times or more. This chain uses TRBV6-6 with TRBJ1-2, with D unclear. V shed 5 bases and J shed 5 bases, with 18 bases lying between them. Germline CDR1 MNHNY, CDR2 SVGAGI (reference sequence). The CDR3 covers 15 residues. The CDR3 region is CASSPRPGSTYGYTF. DNA for the CDR3: TGTGCCAGCAGTCCTAGGCCGGGTTCCACTTATGGCTACACCTTC.

In this sample, this clonotype turned up many times. V is TRBV6-5 and J is TRBJ1-6, with 9 bases identical to TRBD1. The CDR3 extends over 15 amino acids. CDR1 and CDR2 from the germline V gene are MNHEY and SVGAGI. V dropped 5 bases and J dropped 10; count of bases not matched to a gene: 9. CDR3 protein: CASSPTGTGYSPLHF. DNA for the CDR3: TGTGCCAGCAGTCCCACCGGGACAGGGTACTCACCCCTCCACTTT.

This clonotype occurred many times. This chain uses TRBV20-1 with TRBJ2-7; TRBD2 is a possible D gene (6 bases). V lost 3 bases to trimming and J lost 2 bases, with 14 bases between them. Germline V CDR1 and CDR2: DFQATT, SNEGSKA (reference sequence). The CDR3 totals 14 residues. CDR3 sequence (DNA): TGCAGTGCTAGGGAGATGGCGGGAACCTACGAGCAGTACTTC. It yields the protein CSAREMAGTYEQYF.

This clonotype was recorded a few times. A much more abundant neighbour one base away suggests this may be a read error. The rearrangement uses TRBV5-1 and TRBJ2-7; TRBD2 matches at 9 bases. From germline, CDR1 is SGHRS and CDR2 YFSETQ. This CDR3 spans 13 amino acids. With 1 base clipped from V and 7 bases from J, the junction kept 3 bases outside the gene matches. The CDR3 loop reads CASSLPSGEEQYF. DNA for the CDR3: TGCGCCAGCAGCTTGCCTAGCGGGGAAGAGCAGTACTTC.

This clonotype was seen repeatedly, ten times or more. V gene TRBV20-1 combines with J gene TRBJ1-5; 10 bases agree with TRBD1. The CDR3 covers 14 residues. Trimming took 4 bases from V and 6 from J; bases not matched to a gene: 6. CDR1 and CDR2 from the germline V gene are DFQATT and SNEGSKA (reference sequence). Here the CDR3 DNA reads TGCAGTGCTACGACAGGGGGCCCAGGTCAGCCCCAGCATTTT. Protein: CSATTGGPGQPQHF.

This clonotype was found many times. The CDR3 here is CASSQAGALGYTF. Written as DNA, the CDR3 is TGTGCCAGCAGCCAAGCAGGGGCCCTTGGCTACACCTTC. The chain is built from TRBV3-1 and TRBJ1-2; possibly TRBD1 for D (6 bases). The V and J ends lost 1 base and 7 bases respectively, with 10 bases between them. Looked up from germline, CDR1 is LGHDT and CDR2 is YNNKEL (reference sequence). CDR3 length: 13 amino acids.

This clonotype was observed at least ten times. The V and J genes are TRBV11-2 and TRBJ2-7; TRBD1 agrees at 10 bases. This CDR3 region has 16 residues. V lost 2 bases and J lost 3; bases outside the gene matches: 7. Germline CDR1 reads SGHAT; CDR2 reads FQNNGV. The CDR3 loop reads CASSLILTGGVYEQYF. Written as DNA, the CDR3 is TGTGCCAGCAGCTTAATCCTGACAGGGGGCGTCTACGAGCAGTACTTC.

The sample holds many counts of this clonotype. The chain employs TRBV20-1 and TRBJ1-3; no clear D gene. The CDR3 consists of 14 residues. V lost 6 bases and J lost 4, with 16 bases in between. The germline V gene has CDR1 DFQATT and CDR2 SNEGSKA (reference sequence). The CDR3 nucleotides read TGCAGTGCCCTAGAGACGGCAGCAGGAAACACCATATATTTT. Amino acids: CSALETAAGNTIYF.

This clonotype was seen only once. A much larger clonotype is one base distant, so this may be a read error. The conserved phenylalanine or tryptophan is not found at the CDR3 terminus, so this likely reflects a read error. This chain uses TRBV6-2 or TRBV6-3 with TRBJ2-1; 8 bases align to TRBD2. CDR1 and CDR2 (germline): MNHEY, SVGEGT. V lost 0 bases to trimming and J lost 8 bases; unmatched junction nucleotides: 6. This CDR3 is 15 amino acids long. CDR3 nucleotides: TGTGCCAGCAGTTACTCTAGCGGGGCGTTCGATGAGCAGTTCATC. Residues: CASSYSSGAFDEQFI.

This clonotype appeared many times. The chain joins TRBV5-1 to TRBJ2-2; unclear D gene. The germline V and J ends were trimmed by 0 bases and 0 bases, with 9 bases remaining between them. CDR3 length: 16 residues. Germline V lookup: CDR1 SGHRS, CDR2 YFSETQ. The CDR3 sequence: CASSLVVAANTGELFF. The CDR3, as DNA: TGCGCCAGCAGCTTGGTTGTGGCAGCGAACACCGGGGAGCTGTTTTTT.

This clonotype was counted ten times or more. This chain connects TRBV2 to TRBJ2-3; D possibly corresponds to TRBD1 (6 bases). The CDR3 sequence is 15 residues long. Germline loops: CDR1 SNHLY, CDR2 FYNNEI. The V gene lost 8 bases and the J gene lost 3 bases, with 18 bases spanning the gap. This CDR3 reads CASHLDEQGTDTQYF. CDR3 DNA sequence: TGTGCCAGCCATTTGGATGAACAGGGAACAGATACGCAGTATTTT.

This rearrangement joins TRBV3-1 to TRBJ2-5, with a weak D call TRBD1 (5 bases). This CDR3 spans 14 amino acids. V lost 2 bases and J lost 2, with 9 bases in between. The germline V gene encodes CDR1 LGHDT and CDR2 YNNKEL (reference sequence). The CDR3 loop reads CASSQNPGQETQYF. CDR3 sequence (DNA): TGTGCCAGCAGCCAAAATCCAGGGCAAGAGACCCAGTACTTC.

Ten or more counts support this clonotype. The V gene is TRBV5-1, the J gene TRBJ1-1; 7 bases match TRBD1. V gave up 0 bases and J gave up 1 base; unmatched junction bases: 3. This CDR3 has 15 amino acids. Germline-derived CDR1 and CDR2 are SGHRS and YFSETQ. The CDR3 region has the DNA TGCGCCAGCAGCTTGGGAGGGGGCAAGAACACTGAAGCTTTCTTT. This gives the protein CASSLGGGKNTEAFF.